The entry below gives a single T cell receptor (beta chain) sequence along with its context. The V end lost 4 bases, the J end lost 4 bases, and 5 bases lay between the germline ends. Germline V CDR1 and CDR2: WNHNN, SYGVQD (reference sequence). The CDR3 is 12 amino acids. In the study's own analysis: From reference gene primer amplification, estimates of nucleated cell counts were derived. Clones were read by immunoSEQ multiplex PCR, and TCRdb kept only the in-frame ones, dropping some. V and J calls and clone size are copied from that table; D and trimming were computed from the DNA. The table has 99,000 or so clones, roughly 90% seen once. These data originate in a study of blood T cell repertoires in COVID-19. The overall study: Acute and convalescent COVID-19 samples came from the United States, Italy and Spain. Sample material is recorded as cDNA or gDNA derived from T cells, B-cell-depleted T cells, or PBMCs.

The chain carries TRBV10-1 and TRBJ2-1; D ambiguous. This sequence was found in a human donor in a cohort sampled during active COVID-19. The sample comprised peripheral blood. The CDR3 nucleotides are TGCGCCAGCAGTGCGACTTACAATGAGCAGTTCTTC. Protein sequence: CASSATYNEQFF.